The 14 T cell receptor beta chains below come from one sample, sequenced in a study of T cell changes during pregnancy in multiple sclerosis (dated by TCRdb to the late 2010s). The protocol used for the library was the immunoSEQ multiplex PCR assay. TCRdb holds this immuneACCESS table with in-frame rearrangements only. Some clones are missing; in checked studies, unresolved V genes explain under half, and the rest has no known cause. The table for this sample lists roughly 79,000 clones; under 95% of them were counted only once. The ten largest clonotypes hold around 0.45% of the sample. Sequences were derived from CD4+ T cells from peripheral blood mononuclear cells, sampled before pregnancy. Receptor source: a female donor with multiple sclerosis, enrolled in a pregnancy study.

The chain has TRBV14 and TRBJ2-5, with TRBD2 identical over 9 bases. Trimming removed 4 bases from V and 4 bases from J; junction bases left unmatched: 4. Germline assignment: CDR1 SGHDN and CDR2 FVKESK. The length of the CDR3 is 14 residues. The CDR3 sequence: CASSPTAGGETQYF. The CDR3 DNA sequence: TGTGCCAGCAGCCCCACAGCGGGAGGAGAGACCCAGTACTTC.

The chain combines TRBV4-1 with TRBJ2-5, with a weak D call TRBD1 (5 bases). The CDR3 sequence is 15 residues long. Germline-derived CDR1 and CDR2 are MGHRA and YSYEKL. Trimming pared 0 bases from V and 0 bases from J, leaving 8 bases between. In nucleotides, the CDR3 is TGCGCCAGCAGCCAAGATGAAGGGGACCAAGAGACCCAGTACTTC. The encoded protein is CASSQDEGDQETQYF.

The CDR3 nucleotides read TGTGCCAGCCTACAGGTCCGGGACACTGAAGCTTTCTTT. Protein sequence: CASLQVRDTEAFF. The V gene is TRBV5-6, the J gene TRBJ1-1, with TRBD1 as a possible D gene (5 bases). CDR1 and CDR2 (germline): SGHDT, YYEEEE. Between the trimmed V and J ends, which lost 7 bases and 3 bases, there was a span of 13 bases. The CDR3 covers 13 residues.

The chain joins TRBV4-3 to TRBJ2-5; D is possibly TRBD1 (6 bases). CDR1 and CDR2 from the germline V gene are LGHNA and YSLEER. The CDR3 loop spans 16 amino acids. V was clipped by 0 bases and J by 1 base, with 12 bases between them. This chain's CDR3 is CASSQDLLGGQETQYF. The DNA for the CDR3 is TGCGCCAGCAGCCAAGACCTCCTAGGGGGCCAAGAGACCCAGTACTTC.

The V and J genes are TRBV11-2 and TRBJ1-3; 8 nucleotides align to TRBD1. There are 13 residues in the CDR3. Germline CDR1 SGHAT, CDR2 FQNNGV. The junction had 1 base not matched to a gene; V was cut back by 3 bases and J by 6 bases. For the CDR3, the DNA is TGTGCCAGCAGCTTGCAGGGGGCAAACACCATATATTTT. This gives the protein CASSLQGANTIYF.

V gene TRBV7-2 combines with J gene TRBJ1-2, with TRBD1 identical over 11 bases. The CDR3 contains 17 residues. The germline gives CDR1 SGHTA, CDR2 FQGNSA. The V gene end was trimmed by 5 bases and the J gene end by 4 bases; junction bases not matched to a gene: 12. This CDR3 reads CASSADIGQGARYGYTF. The CDR3 nucleotides are TGTGCCAGCAGCGCAGATATCGGACAGGGGGCCCGCTATGGCTACACCTTC.

The rearrangement joins TRBV9 to TRBJ2-5; D may be TRBD2 (6 bases). The V and J ends lost 3 bases and 5 bases respectively, with 14 bases between them. This CDR3 is 14 amino acids long. Germline CDR1 and CDR2: SGDLS and YYNGEE. The CDR3 protein is CASSGLGLLETQYF. The CDR3 DNA follows: TGTGCCAGCAGCGGTCTCGGACTATTGGAGACCCAGTACTTC.

This clone was counted a single time. J is TRBJ2-1 and V is TRBV7-8, with D maybe TRBD2 (6 bases). The CDR3 sequence is 14 residues long. With 1 base removed from V and 5 bases from J, the gap between germline ends came to 9 bases. In germline, CDR1 is SGHVS, CDR2 FQNEAQ. The CDR3 here is CASSLGGRNNEQFF. In nucleotides, the CDR3 is TGTGCCAGCAGCTTAGGTGGGAGGAACAATGAGCAGTTCTTC. Full variable domain (outside the CDR3, taken from reference TRBV7-8 and TRBJ2-1): GAGVSQSPRYKVAKRGQDVALRCDPISGHVSLFWYQQALGQGPEFLTYFQNEAQLDKSGLPSDRFFAERPEGSVSTLKIQRTQQEDSAVYLCASSLGGRNNEQFFGPGTRLTVL.

V is TRBV5-1 and J is TRBJ1-6; D call uncertain. V gave up 0 bases and J gave up 12 bases, with 13 bases separating them. Germline V gene lookup returns CDR1 SGHRS and CDR2 YFSETQ. CDR3 length: 14 amino acids. CDR3: CASSLERNLGPLHF. CDR3 in DNA: TGCGCCAGCAGCTTGGAAAGGAATCTAGGACCCCTCCACTTT.

The genes are TRBV2 and TRBJ1-5, with D unclear. The CDR3 spans 15 residues. V was cut by 0 bases and J by 2 bases, with 8 bases left in between. The germline V gene encodes CDR1 SNHLY and CDR2 FYNNEI. In nucleotides, the CDR3 is TGTGCCAGCAGTGAAGCCCTAGCGGGCAATCAGCCCCAGCATTTT. It yields the protein CASSEALAGNQPQHF.

This chain links TRBV10-3 with TRBJ2-1, with 7 positions matching TRBD2. This CDR3 is built from 14 residues. The trim removed 7 bases at V and 0 bases at J, leaving 3 bases unmatched. Germline loops: CDR1 ENHRY, CDR2 SYGVKD. The CDR3 region is CAITRGSSYNEQFF. The DNA of the CDR3 is TGTGCCATCACGCGGGGGAGCTCCTACAATGAGCAGTTCTTC.

The rearrangement joins TRBV9 to TRBJ2-3; perhaps TRBD2 as D (6 bases). Germline V lookup: CDR1 SGDLS, CDR2 YYNGEE. V lost 0 bases, J lost 5 bases, and 10 bases lay in between. The CDR3 spans 14 residues. CDR3 residues: CASSVAASVDTQYF. The CDR3, as DNA: TGTGCCAGCAGCGTAGCGGCTAGCGTAGATACGCAGTATTTT. Full variable domain (outside the CDR3, taken from reference TRBV9 and TRBJ2-3): DSGVTQTPKHLITATGQRVTLRCSPRSGDLSVYWYQQSLDQGLQFLIQYYNGEERAKGNILERFSAQQFPDLHSELNLSSLELGDSALYFCASSVAASVDTQYFGPGTRLTVL.

J is TRBJ2-5 and V is TRBV11-3; 12 bases agree with TRBD2. CDR3 length equals 13 residues. From germline, CDR1 is SGHNT and CDR2 YENEEA. V shed 7 bases and J 5 bases; nucleotides not matched to a gene: 2. The CDR3 DNA sequence: TGTGCCAGCAAAGGACTAGCGGGGGAGACCCAGTACTTC. Translated, it gives CASKGLAGETQYF.

This sequence joins TRBV18 and TRBJ1-2, with D perhaps matching TRBD1 (6 bases). The CDR3 spans 12 residues. V gave up 5 bases and J gave up 7 bases, with 11 bases separating them. CDR1 and CDR2 (germline): KGHSH, LQKENI. CDR3 in amino acids: CASSDDRTGYTF. In DNA form, the CDR3 reads TGTGCCAGCTCAGATGACAGGACTGGCTACACCTTC.